Following are 27 T cell receptor beta chains from one sample sequenced in a study of cytomegalovirus exposure and HLA in healthy donors. Use of 60 Vbeta and 13 Jbeta primers characterized the PCR. Libraries were prepared by immunoSEQ multiplex PCR; TCRdb keeps only in-frame clonotypes and omits some of them. This sample has more than 15,000 clones; about four fifths occur once, and the top ten carry about 20%. The sample was PBMCs. The origin of the receptors is a human donor in good health.

On this clone itself: At one boundary the junction diverges from the germline segment, which might be a read error. The J gene is TRBJ2-7, the V gene TRBV28; TRBD2 matches at 8 bases. This CDR3 is built from 14 residues. CDR1 and CDR2 from the germline V gene are MDHEN and SYDVKM. The CDR3 protein is CASRGGVAGPPLGF. CDR3 coding DNA: TGTGCCAGCAGGGGAGGGGTAGCGGGGCCCCCTTTGGGGTTC.

This sequence joins TRBV19 and TRBJ2-1; 7 nucleotides align to TRBD2. CDR3 length: 15 residues. V lost 5 bases to trimming and J lost 3 bases; unmatched junction nucleotides: 7. CDR1 is LNHDA and CDR2 is SQIVND in the germline V gene (reference sequence). This chain's CDR3 is CASSRTRTSYNEQFF. CDR3 DNA sequence: TGTGCCAGTAGTCGGACCCGGACTAGCTACAATGAGCAGTTCTTC.

The chain couples TRBV5-1 to TRBJ1-2; D is perhaps TRBD1 (6 bases). V lost 4 bases, J lost 8 bases, and 18 bases lay in between. The CDR3 has 14 residues. The germline CDR1 and CDR2 sequences are SGHRS and YFSETQ. CDR3 loop: CASSTAGAGEGYTF. CDR3 DNA sequence: TGCGCCAGCAGCACCGCAGGGGCCGGGGAGGGCTACACCTTC.

The chain links TRBV18 to TRBJ1-1; TRBD1 matches at 7 bases. The CDR3 consists of 14 residues. The germline gives CDR1 KGHSH, CDR2 LQKENI. V was pared by 5 bases and J by 4 bases, with 7 bases of the junction left unmatched. CDR3 nucleotide sequence: TGTGCCAGCTCATCCACAGGGGCCGTCACTGAAGCTTTCTTT. Encoded protein: CASSSTGAVTEAFF.

The chain recombines TRBV15 with TRBJ2-2, with 10 bases that match TRBD2. This CDR3 region has 16 residues. V lost 0 bases, J lost 6 bases, and 4 bases stayed unmatched. CDR1 and CDR2 (germline): LNHNV, YYDKDF (reference sequence). The chain's CDR3 is CATSREGLALAGELFF. The CDR3 bases are TGTGCCACCAGCAGAGAGGGACTAGCGTTGGCCGGGGAGCTGTTTTTT.

A few counts support this clone. V gene TRBV21-1 combines with J gene TRBJ2-1; the table's TRBD1 call for D was not verified on the DNA. TRBV21-1 is given as a pseudogene. There are 17 residues in the CDR3. The CDR3 bases are TGTGCCAGCAGTGCCTTCACTAGGGGGAAGAAAGAGAATGAGCAGTTCTTC. Translated: CASSAFTRGKKENEQFF.

This CDR3 is CAISEEKGPVQPQHF. The CDR3 DNA follows: TGTGCCATCAGTGAGGAAAAGGGGCCGGTCCAGCCCCAGCATTTT. V gene TRBV10-3 combines with J gene TRBJ1-5, with D perhaps matching TRBD1 (5 bases). Between the trimmed V and J ends, which lost 2 bases and 7 bases, there was a span of 15 bases. Looked up from germline, CDR1 is ENHRY and CDR2 is SYGVKD. This CDR3 spans 15 amino acids.

V is TRBV2 and J is TRBJ2-4, with D perhaps TRBD1 (6 bases). This CDR3 has 13 residues. V was clipped by 7 bases and J by 6 bases, with 13 bases between them. The germline V gene encodes CDR1 SNHLY and CDR2 FYNNEI. The CDR3 is CASTSEGVNIQYF. CDR3 DNA: TGTGCCAGCACCTCTGAGGGGGTAAACATTCAGTACTTC.

The genes are TRBV5-1 and TRBJ2-3, with 9 bases identical to TRBD2. J lost 0 bases, V lost 10 bases, and 6 bases had no gene match. Germline assignment: CDR1 SGHRS and CDR2 YFSETQ. The CDR3 sequence is 14 residues long. As DNA, the CDR3 is TGCGCCGGATCGCGGGAGGGGAGCACAGATACGCAGTATTTT. It codes for CAGSREGSTDTQYF.

The gene calls are TRBV7-2 and TRBJ1-2; D is unresolved. The CDR3 contains 13 residues. Deletions cut 5 bases from V and 2 bases from J, with 9 bases between. The germline gives CDR1 SGHTA, CDR2 FQGNSA. CDR3 sequence: CASSPGVNYGYTF. The DNA of the CDR3 is TGTGCCAGCAGCCCCGGGGTAAACTATGGCTACACCTTC.

This rearrangement joins TRBV28 to TRBJ1-5; tentative D call: TRBD1 (5 bases). Germline V gives CDR1 MDHEN, CDR2 SYDVKM. This CDR3 contains 14 residues. The germline V and J ends were trimmed by 4 bases and 0 bases, with 7 bases remaining between them. Here the CDR3 reads CASSSGYSNQPQHF. The CDR3 DNA reads TGTGCCAGCAGTTCAGGGTATAGCAATCAGCCCCAGCATTTT. Full variable domain (rest looked up from reference TRBV28 and TRBJ1-5): DVKVTQSSRYLVKRTGEKVFLECVQDMDHENMFWYRQDPGLGLRLIYFSYDVKMKEKGDIPEGYSVSREKKERFSLILESASTNQTSMYLCASSSGYSNQPQHFGDGTRLSIL.

This sequence joins TRBV6-6 and TRBJ1-4; D is unclear. V was shortened by 7 bases and J by 6 bases, with 6 bases between the two germline ends. CDR3 length: 11 residues. From germline, CDR1 is MNHNY and CDR2 SVGAGI (reference sequence). CDR3 nucleotides: TGTGCCAGCAAAAAGCATGAAAAACTGTTTTTT. It specifies CASKKHEKLFF.

CDR3 region: CASSHRNTGELFF. CDR3 DNA: TGTGCCAGCAGCCACAGGAACACCGGGGAGCTGTTTTTT. J is TRBJ2-2 and V is TRBV7-9; no clear D. From germline, CDR1 is SEHNR and CDR2 FQNEAQ (reference sequence). The CDR3 extends over 13 amino acids. With 5 bases removed from V and 1 base from J, the gap between germline ends came to 5 bases.

The chain uses TRBV27 and TRBJ2-3, with 10 bases fitting TRBD2. CDR1 MNHEY and CDR2 SMNVEV come from the germline V gene (reference sequence). V gave up 5 bases and J gave up 1 base; unmatched junction bases: 3. This CDR3 has 15 residues. The CDR3: CASSPLAGGTDTQYF. The CDR3 coding sequence is TGTGCCAGCAGTCCCCTAGCGGGGGGCACAGATACGCAGTATTTT.

The genes are TRBV7-8 and TRBJ2-2, with 8 bases identical to TRBD2. Germline lookup yields CDR1 SGHVS and CDR2 FQNEAQ. The trim removed 5 bases at V and 3 bases at J, leaving 14 bases unmatched. The CDR3 has 18 residues. The CDR3 reads CASSQEGGAGVHTGELFF. The CDR3 DNA reads TGTGCCAGCAGCCAAGAGGGGGGAGCGGGAGTTCACACCGGGGAGCTGTTTTTT.

The chain carries TRBV15 and TRBJ1-2, with 7 positions matching TRBD1. There are 13 residues in the CDR3. V gave up 3 bases and J gave up 8 bases; unmatched junction bases: 6. Per germline, CDR1 LNHNV and CDR2 YYDKDF (reference sequence). The DNA of the CDR3 is TGTGCCACCAGCAGCAGGACAGGCCAAGGCTACACCTTC. Translated: CATSSRTGQGYTF.

The rearrangement links TRBV5-1 to TRBJ1-1; possible D gene TRBD1, 5 bases. CDR1 SGHRS and CDR2 YFSETQ come from the germline V gene. This CDR3 comprises 16 residues. V was shortened by 5 bases and J by 0 bases, with 17 bases between the two germline ends. The CDR3 bases are TGCGCCAGCAGTCGCGATCGACAGATAATGAACACTGAAGCTTTCTTT. This gives the protein CASSRDRQIMNTEAFF. Combining the CDR3 with reference TRBV5-1 and TRBJ1-1 gives the whole variable domain KAGVTQTPRYLIKTRGQQVTLSCSPISGHRSVSWYQQTPGQGLQFLFEYFSETQRNKGNFPGRFSGRQFSNSRSEMNVSTLELGDSALYLCASSRDRQIMNTEAFFGQGTRLTVV.

The gene calls are TRBV18 and TRBJ1-1; D is undetermined. CDR3 length equals 14 residues. V was pared by 3 bases and J by 8 bases, with 16 bases between. Germline assignment: CDR1 KGHSH and CDR2 LQKENI. The CDR3 is CASSPTLDNFEAFF. CDR3 in DNA: TGTGCCAGCTCACCGACGCTTGACAACTTCGAAGCTTTCTTT.

The V and J genes are TRBV27 and TRBJ2-1; TRBD1 aligns across 10 bases. Germline V lookup: CDR1 MNHEY, CDR2 SMNVEV (reference sequence). J gave up 15 bases and V 5 bases, and 10 bases lay outside the gene matches. The CDR3 sequence is 13 residues long. CDR3 in amino acids: CASSLDRGVPTFF. CDR3 sequence (DNA): TGTGCCAGCAGTCTGGACAGGGGGGTACCCACGTTCTTC.

The rearrangement uses TRBV6-5 and TRBJ2-5; possibly TRBD2 for D (5 bases). Germline V CDR1 and CDR2: MNHEY, SVGAGI. This CDR3 has 13 amino acids. The ends were cut back, 6 bases at V and 2 bases at J, with 10 bases in the middle. The CDR3 DNA is TGTGCCAGCAGACAAGGACTTCAAGAGACCCAGTACTTC. Protein product: CASRQGLQETQYF.

The V call is TRBV6-5, the J call TRBJ1-3; D ambiguous. The V end was cut by 4 bases, the J end by 0 bases, with 4 bases between. This CDR3 region has 13 residues. From germline, CDR1 is MNHEY and CDR2 SVGAGI. CDR3 loop: CASSSNSGNTIYF. CDR3 coding DNA: TGTGCCAGCAGTTCTAACTCTGGAAACACCATATATTTT.

The genes are TRBV19 and TRBJ2-7; 7 nucleotides match TRBD1. CDR3 length: 16 amino acids. The germline CDR1 and CDR2 sequences are LNHDA and SQIVND (reference sequence). The V gene end was trimmed by 3 bases and the J gene end by 2 bases; junction bases not matched to a gene: 10. The CDR3 nucleotides read TGTGCCAGTAGTATGGGGAGAAGGGGGCCAACCTACGAGCAGTACTTC. Amino acids: CASSMGRRGPTYEQYF.

This clone showed up just a few times. V and J are TRBV6-5 and TRBJ1-2; 7 bases agree with TRBD1. Per germline, CDR1 MNHEY and CDR2 SVGAGI. The CDR3 totals 14 residues. V lost 7 bases to trimming and J lost 0 bases; unmatched junction nucleotides: 5. CDR3 protein: CASTQDRTNYGYTF. CDR3 bases: TGTGCCAGCACTCAGGACAGGACTAACTATGGCTACACCTTC.

The chain is built from TRBV27 and TRBJ2-7; D uncertain. V was clipped by 4 bases and J by 7 bases, with 14 bases between them. Germline V CDR1 and CDR2: MNHEY, SMNVEV (reference sequence). The CDR3 consists of 13 residues. Here the CDR3 reads CASSSGPLGEQYF. The DNA of the CDR3 is TGTGCCAGCAGTTCCGGTCCCCTCGGGGAGCAGTACTTC.

The chain is built from TRBV2 and TRBJ2-7; TRBD1 matches 10 bases. The germline V gene has CDR1 SNHLY and CDR2 FYNNEI. The CDR3 totals 14 residues. Trimming took 4 bases from V and 5 from J; bases not matched to a gene: 5. In DNA, the CDR3 is TGTGCCAGCAGTGTGGGACAGGGGTGGAACGAGCAGTACTTC. Residues: CASSVGQGWNEQYF.

The chain employs TRBV27 and TRBJ2-7; the match to TRBD1 covers 9 bases. The CDR3 length is 15 residues. Germline V gene data show CDR1 as MNHEY and CDR2 as SMNVEV (reference sequence). Trimming cost V 1 base and J 3 bases; bases outside gene matches: 4. The CDR3 region is CASSLYGQGSYEQYF. The CDR3 nucleotides are TGTGCCAGCAGTTTATACGGACAGGGGAGCTACGAGCAGTACTTC.

V gene TRBV18 combines with J gene TRBJ1-5; 7 positions match TRBD1. This CDR3 is 15 amino acids long. In germline, CDR1 is KGHSH, CDR2 LQKENI. The V gene end was trimmed by 3 bases and the J gene end by 3 bases; junction bases not matched to a gene: 5. The CDR3 sequence: CASSPPGQHNQPQHF. As DNA, the CDR3 is TGTGCCAGCTCACCTCCGGGACAGCACAATCAGCCCCAGCATTTT.